This TCR beta chain stems from a study of shared clonotypes between healthy human individuals. Whole-study findings and limits: Clonotype sharing among donors was expected to depend on sequencing depth. Naive subsets generally had larger estimated richness than memory subsets.

TCRdb keeps only in-frame clones here, not all; method: immunoSEQ multiplex PCR. The sample contains some 1,100,000 clones, more than 75% of which appear only once. Note on this clone: Its specificity is not known.

In germline, CDR1 is SGHAT, CDR2 FQNNGV. The CDR3 loop spans 13 amino acids. The ends were cut back, 5 bases at V and 3 bases at J, with 10 bases in the middle. Naive CD4+ cells were CD45RA-selected; the remaining cells were memory. The TCR originated in a man younger than 35 in good health. Some clones in this sample may be carry-over from other donors' samples. The rearrangement joins TRBV11-2 to TRBJ2-5, with D possibly matching TRBD2 (6 bases). Sequenced: memory CD4+ T cells from PBMCs. Subset in this sample: CD45RA-negative fraction. The CDR3 coding sequence is TGTGCCAGCAGCACGGGACTCAAAGAGACCCAGTACTTC. Translating gives CASSTGLKETQYF.